Listed below are T cell receptor beta chains from one sample, sequenced in a study of identifying expanded T cells in peripheral blood. Sequenced by immunoSEQ multiplex PCR; TCRdb stores in-frame clones only, minus some. The repertoire includes 75,000 to 95,000 clones, around 84% of them detected once, and approximately 4.5% sits in the top ten. Input material: blood. These receptors all stem from a person aged 18 to 75 in good health. Both conserved end residues are part of each CDR3. The D gene is left open where the match is weak. The size field is filled for only some rows; it gives once, few, many or a size class.

TRBD1	TRBV9	TRBJ2-7	NA	TGTGCCAGCAGCGCGACAGGGACGAATTACGAGCAGTACTTC	CASSATGTNYEQYF
NA	TRBV7-9	TRBJ1-2	NA	TGTGCCAGCAGCTTAATCTCCCCGAGTACCAAGGAAGGCTACACCTTC	CASSLISPSTKEGYTF
NA	TRBV13	TRBJ1-2	once	TGTGCCAGCAGCTCCCAACAGGGTTACTATGGCTACACCTTC	CASSSQQGYYGYTF
NA	TRBV7-9	TRBJ1-6	NA	TGTGCCAGCAGCTTATCGGCGGATTCACCCCTCCACTTT	CASSLSADSPLHF
NA	TRBV27	TRBJ2-7	NA	TGTGCCAGCAGTGAGGTTAGGGCGGGTGAGCAGTACTTC	CASSEVRAGEQYF
NA	TRBV6-5	TRBJ2-3	once	TGTGCCAGCAGTTACTCGAGCCACCTCGGGGATACGCAGTATTTT	CASSYSSHLGDTQYF
NA	TRBV11-2	TRBJ2-5	NA	TGTGCCAGCAGCTTAGGCATTAGCGCCCAAGAGACCCAGTACTTC	CASSLGISAQETQYF
TRBD1	TRBV11-2	TRBJ2-7	NA	TGTGCCAGCAGCACCCCCCGGACAGGGGCTTACGAGCAGTACTTC	CASSTPRTGAYEQYF
NA	TRBV29-1	TRBJ2-2	NA	TGCAGCGCGAACAGAGTGTCCACCGGGGAGCTGTTTTTT	CSANRVSTGELFF
NA	TRBV9	TRBJ2-3	once	TGTGCCAGCAGCCACAACTCGGGGGGCCTCGGCACAGATACGCAGTATTTT	CASSHNSGGLGTDTQYF
TRBD1	TRBV11-3	TRBJ1-2	NA	TGTGCCAGCAGCTTGGGACAGGTTTATGGCTACACCTTC	CASSLGQVYGYTF
NA	TRBV4-3	TRBJ2-6	NA	TGCGCCAGCAGCTCATCAACTATGGCCAACGTCCTGACTTTC	CASSSSTMANVLTF
NA	TRBV10-3	TRBJ1-1	NA	TGTGCCATCAGTGAGTCTGGGGGCACTGAAGCTTTCTTT	CAISESGGTEAFF
TRBD1	TRBV10-2	TRBJ1-1	NA	TGCGCCAGCAACGACTCAGGGGGAGGACGAAACACTGAAGCTTTCTTT	CASNDSGGGRNTEAFF
NA	TRBV15	TRBJ2-7	medium-sized	TGTGCCACGGCTGAGGGGAGATCGTACGAGCAGTACTTC	CATAEGRSYEQYF
NA	TRBV19	TRBJ1-1	NA	TGTGCCAGTAGTCCCCTTACCGTTTGGAGTCCCGTGGGCGCTGAAGCTTTCTTT	CASSPLTVWSPVGAEAFF
TRBD1	TRBV7-2	TRBJ1-4	NA	TGTGCCAGCAGCCCACAGGGGCCTAATGAAAAACTGTTTTTT	CASSPQGPNEKLFF
NA	TRBV6-5	TRBJ1-2	once	TGTGCCAGCAGTTCTCCCGTGGGGGGCGGATACTATGGCTACACCTTC	CASSSPVGGGYYGYTF
TRBD1	TRBV30	TRBJ1-1	NA	TGTGCCTGGAAGCCCAAACCGGGACAGGAGAACACTGAAGCTTTCTTT	CAWKPKPGQENTEAFF
NA	TRBV7-2	TRBJ2-1	NA	TGTGCCAGCAGCCGACTGGGGGGGGGCGTCAATGAGCAGTTCTTC	CASSRLGGGVNEQFF
NA	TRBV7-8	TRBJ2-3	once	TGTGCCAGCAGCTTACTTTTCGATACGCAGTATTTT	CASSLLFDTQYF
NA	TRBV11-2	TRBJ1-5	NA	TGTGCCAGCAGCCTTTATTCGGGAGAACAGCCCCAGCATTTT	CASSLYSGEQPQHF
NA	TRBV5-8	TRBJ2-3	NA	TGTGCCAGCAGCTTGGCCCCCTCCACAGATACGCAGTATTTT	CASSLAPSTDTQYF
NA	TRBV6-5	TRBJ1-1	once	TGTGCCAGCAGTTACCGGGACAACACTGAAGCTTTCTTT	CASSYRDNTEAFF
TRBD1	TRBV7-3	TRBJ2-3	once	TGTGCCAGCAGCGCTCACCCGGGACAGTTCACAGATACGCAGTATTTT	CASSAHPGQFTDTQYF
NA	TRBV5-6	TRBJ1-4	once	TGTGCCAGCAGCTTCTACTCGGGAAGGAGGGGGGAAAAACTGTTTTTT	CASSFYSGRRGEKLFF
NA	TRBV10-3	TRBJ1-3	NA	TGTGCCATTTGGAACCCGGGACACCTCTCTGGAAACACCATATATTTT	CAIWNPGHLSGNTIYF
NA	TRBV7-2	TRBJ1-2	NA	TGTGCCAGCAGCTTGGTGACAGGCTATGGCTACACCTTC	CASSLVTGYGYTF
NA	TRBV6-5	TRBJ2-5	NA	TGTGCCAGCAGATCAGGGGAGACCCAGTACTTC	CASRSGETQYF
NA	TRBV5-1	TRBJ1-1	NA	TGCGCCAGCAGCTTGGTGGTTGGTAGCAACACTGAAGCTTTCTTT	CASSLVVGSNTEAFF
NA	TRBV30	TRBJ1-4	once	TGTGCCTGGAGTGTAAGGGCGAGCGGTGAAAAACTGTTTTTT	CAWSVRASGEKLFF
NA	TRBV5-4	TRBJ2-5	NA	TGTGCCAGCAGCTTGCGGGAGACCCAGTACTTC	CASSLRETQYF
TRBD1	TRBV4-1	TRBJ2-4	NA	TGCGCCAGCAGCCAAGAGAGGTGGACAGGGGTCGGGGGAAACATTCAGTACTTC	CASSQERWTGVGGNIQYF
TRBD1	TRBV2	TRBJ2-1	NA	TGTGCCAGCAGTGAAGCTCCACCGGGACAGGGGGCATCCGAGCAGTTCTTC	CASSEAPPGQGASEQFF
NA	TRBV2	TRBJ1-1	once	TGTGCCAGCTGGACGGCTGGGACTGAAGCTTTCTTT	CASWTAGTEAFF
TRBD2	TRBV6-6	TRBJ2-7	NA	TGTGCCAGCAGTGGGGCGGGGGTTAGCGACGAGCAGTACTTC	CASSGAGVSDEQYF
TRBD1	TRBV5-8	TRBJ1-3	NA	TGTGCCAGCAGCCTCGCAGGACAGGGGGACACCATATATTTT	CASSLAGQGDTIYF
TRBD2	TRBV2	TRBJ2-2	once	TGTGCCAGCAGAGCTAGCGGGGGGCGAGGCGGGGAGCTGTTTTTT	CASRASGGRGGELFF
NA	TRBV11-3	TRBJ2-1	NA	TGTGCCAGCAGCCCCCGGGGGCCCCTAAGTGAGCAGTTCTTC	CASSPRGPLSEQFF
NA	TRBV11-1	TRBJ1-2	NA	TGTGCCAGCAGCCCTCACCGACAGAAATCCCTCTATGGCTACACCTTC	CASSPHRQKSLYGYTF
NA	TRBV27	TRBJ2-5	NA	TGTGCCAGCAGTTTCAACAGCCAAGAGACCCAGTACTTC	CASSFNSQETQYF
TRBD1	TRBV2	TRBJ2-7	NA	TGTGCCAGCAGTGCCGGACAGGGTGTAAGGGGTTACGAGCAGTACTTC	CASSAGQGVRGYEQYF
NA	TRBV5-8	TRBJ1-1	few	TGTGCCAGCAGTCGTAGGGAGGAGTTTGAAGCTTTCTTT	CASSRREEFEAFF
NA	TRBV10-2	TRBJ1-5	NA	TGCGCCAGCAGTCTCCAGGGGTTGAATCAGCCCCAGCATTTT	CASSLQGLNQPQHF
TRBD1	TRBV4-1	TRBJ1-1	NA	TGCGCCAGCAGCCAAGCGACAGGGGTATTACCCTACACTGAAGCTTTCTTT	CASSQATGVLPYTEAFF
TRBD1	TRBV6-1	TRBJ2-7	once	TGTGCCAGCAGTGAAGCAGGGGGCAGGGCCTACGAGCAGTACTTC	CASSEAGGRAYEQYF
NA	TRBV7-8	TRBJ1-2	once	TGTGCCAGCAGCTTACACAGGAACTATGGCTACACCTTC	CASSLHRNYGYTF
NA	TRBV4-3	TRBJ1-6	NA	TGCGCCAGCAGCCAAGATCCGGGGGGGCGCGTCTCCAATTCACCCCTCCACTTT	CASSQDPGGRVSNSPLHF
TRBD1	TRBV7-2	TRBJ2-1	NA	TGTGCCAGCAGCTTCCCCCCGGGACAGGGGCAGTTCTTC	CASSFPPGQGQFF
NA	TRBV5-5	TRBJ1-1	NA	TGTGCCAGCAGCTTGGCCGCAGAATACACTGAAGCTTTCTTT	CASSLAAEYTEAFF
TRBD1	TRBV7-2	TRBJ1-2	NA	TGTGCCAGCAGCTCGGACAGGGTGACCCTATCTAACTATGGCTACACCTTC	CASSSDRVTLSNYGYTF
TRBD1	TRBV5-8	TRBJ2-7	once	TGTGCCAGCAGCCACTTGGGTGGACAGGGCCGCGGCTACGAGCAGTACTTC	CASSHLGGQGRGYEQYF
NA	TRBV25-1	TRBJ1-1	NA	TGTGCCAGCAGCCGATCGGACGGGTGGGACACTGAAGCTTTCTTT	CASSRSDGWDTEAFF